The next 22 T cell receptor beta chains were all read from a single sample in a study of OX40 agonist ivuxolimab in advanced cancers. Data came from immunoSEQ multiplex PCR; TCRdb stores just in-frame clones and leaves some out. The sample contains more than 70,000 clones, approximately 91% of which appear only once. Sequencing used CD4+ or CD8+ T cells sorted from blood, obtained in a trial of the OX40 agonist ivuxolimab. The receptors stem from an adult with an advanced solid tumor such as melanoma, head and neck, liver or kidney cancer.

The rearrangement links TRBV29-1 to TRBJ2-3; 12 positions agree with TRBD2. The length of the CDR3 is 15 residues. The germline CDR1 and CDR2 sequences are SQVTM and ANQGSEA. The J segment lost 4 bases and the V segment lost 7 bases, leaving 9 bases of the junction unmatched. The CDR3 region is CSGGRLAGVADTQYF. CDR3 nucleotides: TGCAGCGGGGGTCGACTAGCGGGAGTAGCAGATACGCAGTATTTT.

This chain joins TRBV7-2 and TRBJ2-1, with D possibly TRBD2 on 6 matching bases. The V gene's germline CDR1 is SGHTA and CDR2 FQGNSA. V was pared by 5 bases and J by 0 bases, with 23 bases between. The CDR3 is 19 residues long. Written as DNA, the CDR3 is TGTGCCAGCAGCCCCCGGGTAGCGGTCCACCTATTCTCCTACAATGAGCAGTTCTTC. It codes for CASSPRVAVHLFSYNEQFF.

The chain joins TRBV5-4 to TRBJ1-1; D gene unclear. The CDR3 consists of 14 residues. Germline V gene sequence: CDR1 SGHNT, CDR2 YYREEE (reference sequence). V was clipped by 4 bases and J by 0 bases, with 10 bases between them. The CDR3 sequence is CASSSHQVNTEAFF. DNA for the CDR3: TGTGCCAGCAGCAGCCATCAGGTGAACACTGAAGCTTTCTTT.

This clone was found once. CDR3: CASAGSSYNEQFF. The CDR3 coding sequence is TGTGCCAGCGCGGGATCCTCCTACAATGAGCAGTTCTTC. The chain employs TRBV18 and TRBJ2-1, with D possibly matching TRBD2 (6 bases). V lost 8 bases and J 0 bases, leaving 8 bases between the germline ends. The CDR3 is made up of 13 amino acids. Germline CDR1 reads KGHSH; CDR2 reads LQKENI.

This clone was detected only once. This chain links TRBV7-2 with TRBJ1-3; no clear D gene. The CDR3 length is 14 residues. Trimming shortened V by 4 bases and J by 2 bases, and 9 bases separated the two germline ends. Looked up from germline, CDR1 is SGHTA and CDR2 is FQGNSA. For the CDR3, the DNA is TGTGCCAGCAGCTCGGGCAGACCTGGAAACACCATATATTTT. This translates into CASSSGRPGNTIYF.

This clone has only one observation. The chain carries TRBV18 and TRBJ2-7, with 14 bases fitting TRBD2. Germline V CDR1 and CDR2: KGHSH, LQKENI. The J segment lost 0 bases and the V segment lost 2 bases, leaving 6 bases of the junction unmatched. This CDR3 comprises 18 residues. The CDR3 loop is CASSPKAGTSGSSYEQYF. The DNA of the CDR3 is TGTGCCAGCTCACCAAAAGCGGGGACTAGCGGGAGCTCCTACGAGCAGTACTTC.

The chain links TRBV28 to TRBJ2-6; D may correspond to TRBD1 or TRBD2 (7 bases each). The CDR3 contains 19 residues. With 7 bases removed from V and 0 bases from J, the gap between germline ends came to 22 bases. Germline V gene lookup returns CDR1 MDHEN and CDR2 SYDVKM. CDR3 sequence reads: CASTHRGGGKNSGANVLTF. The CDR3 DNA reads TGTGCCAGCACCCACAGGGGAGGGGGTAAGAACTCTGGGGCCAACGTCCTGACTTTC. Based on the CDR3 plus reference TRBV28 and TRBJ2-6, the full variable domain is DVKVTQSSRYLVKRTGEKVFLECVQDMDHENMFWYRQDPGLGLRLIYFSYDVKMKEKGDIPEGYSVSREKKERFSLILESASTNQTSMYLCASTHRGGGKNSGANVLTFGAGSRLTVL.

J is TRBJ2-6 and V is TRBV19; no reliable D call. This CDR3 region has 14 residues. Germline-derived CDR1 and CDR2 are LNHDA and SQIVND (reference sequence). Trimming pared 3 bases from V and 0 bases from J, leaving 3 bases between. CDR3 nucleotide sequence: TGTGCCAGTAGTATGGCCTCTGGGGCCAACGTCCTGACTTTC. It is translated as CASSMASGANVLTF.

This clone occurred once. The V gene is TRBV28, the J gene TRBJ1-5, with D possibly matching TRBD1 (5 bases). The germline CDR1 and CDR2 sequences are MDHEN and SYDVKM. This CDR3 has 14 amino acids. The germline V and J ends were trimmed by 10 bases and 4 bases, with 17 bases remaining between them. CDR3 bases: TGTGCCATTCAAACAGGAAACGAAAATCAGCCCCAGCATTTT. Encoded protein: CAIQTGNENQPQHF.

V gene TRBV28 combines with J gene TRBJ1-5; 8 bases align to TRBD1. With V trimmed by 5 bases and J by 6 bases, 6 bases remained unmatched. Germline V gene sequence: CDR1 MDHEN, CDR2 SYDVKM. The CDR3 covers 14 residues. CDR3 DNA sequence: TGTGCCAGCAGTGAAGGACAGGGTGTTCAGCCCCAGCATTTT. Protein: CASSEGQGVQPQHF.

The genes are TRBV6-5 and TRBJ2-1, with D possibly called TRBD1 or TRBD2 (6 bases each). From germline, CDR1 is MNHEY and CDR2 SVGAGI. The V and J ends lost 6 bases and 9 bases respectively, with 21 bases between them. There are 15 residues in the CDR3. CDR3 region: CASRYGGSRNGEQFF. In nucleotides, the CDR3 is TGTGCCAGCAGATACGGGGGCAGCCGTAACGGTGAGCAGTTCTTC.

This clone was found once. This sequence joins TRBV19 and TRBJ1-1; weak D call: TRBD1 (6 bases). The CDR3 runs 19 residues. From germline, CDR1 is LNHDA and CDR2 SQIVND (reference sequence). The V and J ends lost 1 base and 2 bases respectively, with 23 bases between them. CDR3 nucleotides: TGTGCCAGTAGTATAGGCCCGACAGGCGTTCTGGGGGCCAACACTGAAGCTTTCTTT. The encoded protein is CASSIGPTGVLGANTEAFF.

This chain connects TRBV28 to TRBJ2-3, with D possibly being TRBD2 (6 bases). Germline V lookup: CDR1 MDHEN, CDR2 SYDVKM. This CDR3 spans 14 amino acids. Trimming pared 2 bases from V and 7 bases from J, leaving 13 bases between. This chain's CDR3 is CASSLGGGRYTQYF. CDR3 sequence (DNA): TGTGCCAGCAGTTTAGGTGGGGGGAGATATACGCAGTATTTT. Full variable domain (outside the CDR3, taken from reference TRBV28 and TRBJ2-3): DVKVTQSSRYLVKRTGEKVFLECVQDMDHENMFWYRQDPGLGLRLIYFSYDVKMKEKGDIPEGYSVSREKKERFSLILESASTNQTSMYLCASSLGGGRYTQYFGPGTRLTVL.

This clone was seen only a few times. V and J are TRBV5-4 and TRBJ1-5, with TRBD1 matching over 7 bases. The CDR3 is 13 residues long. Trimming at V came to 2 bases and at J to 4 bases, leaving 0 bases not matched to a gene. The V gene's germline CDR1 is SGHNT and CDR2 YYREEE (reference sequence). CDR3 coding DNA: TGTGCCAGCAGCTTACAGGGGAATCAGCCCCAGCATTTT. Its protein product is CASSLQGNQPQHF.

The rearrangement uses TRBV19 and TRBJ2-7; 7 bases map to TRBD2. This CDR3 comprises 14 residues. Germline V gives CDR1 LNHDA, CDR2 SQIVND (reference sequence). Losses at the gene ends were 3 bases for V and 0 bases for J; bases not matched to a gene: 2. CDR3 DNA sequence: TGTGCCAGTAGTATCGGGACTATCTCCTACGAGCAGTACTTC. Translating gives CASSIGTISYEQYF.

The chain links TRBV25-1 to TRBJ2-5; 8 bases are a match to TRBD1. This CDR3 contains 15 residues. The J segment lost 7 bases and the V segment lost 0 bases, leaving 7 bases of the junction unmatched. Germline lookup yields CDR1 MGHDK and CDR2 SYGVNS. CDR3 sequence reads: CASSEYKARGLTQYF. In DNA, the CDR3 is TGTGCCAGCAGTGAATATAAGGCCAGGGGGCTGACCCAGTACTTC. The variable domain in full, completed from reference TRBV25-1 and TRBJ2-5, reads EADIYQTPRYLVIGTGKKITLECSQTMGHDKMYWYQQDPGMELHLIHYSYGVNSTEKGDLSSESTVSRIRTEHFPLTLESARPSHTSQYLCASSEYKARGLTQYFGPGTRLLVL.

This rearrangement joins TRBV4-3 to TRBJ2-7; 9 bases match TRBD1. The CDR3 loop spans 16 amino acids. J was trimmed by 2 bases and V by 1 base; bases with no gene match: 6. Germline CDR1 is LGHNA and CDR2 is YSLEER. CDR3 nucleotide sequence: TGCGCCAGCAGCCAAGCCCACAGGGGGCCTACCTACGAGCAGTACTTC. It yields the protein CASSQAHRGPTYEQYF.

This rearrangement joins TRBV6-1 to TRBJ2-7; no clear D. Trimming shortened V by 4 bases and J by 6 bases, and 7 bases separated the two germline ends. The CDR3 is 11 residues long. CDR1 and CDR2 (germline): MNHNS, SASEGT. CDR3 region: CASSGLSEQYF. CDR3 nucleotide sequence: TGTGCCAGCAGTGGCCTCAGCGAGCAGTACTTC.

The chain couples TRBV7-3 to TRBJ2-3, with TRBD2 matching over 11 bases. The CDR3 spans 16 residues. V lost 5 bases, J lost 4 bases, and 8 bases stayed unmatched. Germline-derived CDR1 and CDR2 are SGHTA and FQGTGA. The CDR3 DNA reads as TGTGCCAGCAGCGTCACCGGGACTAGCGGATCAGATACGCAGTATTTT. Its translation is CASSVTGTSGSDTQYF. The variable domain in full, with the rest retrieved from reference TRBV7-3 and TRBJ2-3, is GAGVSQTPSNKVTEKGKYVELRCDPISGHTALYWYRQSLGQGPEFLIYFQGTGAADDSGLPNDRFFAVRPEGSVSTLKIQRTERGDSAVYLCASSVTGTSGSDTQYFGPGTRLTVL.

The rearrangement links TRBV7-6 to TRBJ2-7; 9 bases agree with TRBD1. The CDR3 consists of 15 residues. CDR1 is SGHVS, CDR2 FNYEAQ, per germline. J lost 4 bases, V lost 5 bases, and 9 bases had no gene match. This CDR3 is CASSTGQGPSYEQYF. DNA of the CDR3: TGTGCCAGCAGCACGGGACAGGGTCCCTCTTACGAGCAGTACTTC. Supplemented by reference TRBV7-6 and TRBJ2-7, the full variable domain reads GAGVSQSPRYKVTKRGQDVALRCDPISGHVSLYWYRQALGQGPEFLTYFNYEAQQDKSGLPNDRFSAERPEGSISTLTIQRTEQRDSAMYRCASSTGQGPSYEQYFGPGTRLTVT.

V and J are TRBV28 and TRBJ2-7; the match to TRBD1 covers 10 bases. The CDR3 has 16 amino acids. The V gene's germline CDR1 is MDHEN and CDR2 SYDVKM. Losses at the gene ends were 2 bases for V and 2 bases for J; bases not matched to a gene: 6. CDR3 sequence: CASSLRLTGGTYEQYF. The CDR3 DNA reads TGTGCCAGCAGTTTACGATTGACAGGGGGCACCTACGAGCAGTACTTC.

The J gene is TRBJ2-7, the V gene TRBV7-2; a possible D gene is TRBD2 (7 bases). The CDR3 totals 15 residues. Trimming took 7 bases from V and 6 from J, leaving 22 bases between them. Germline CDR1 reads SGHTA; CDR2 reads FQGNSA. The CDR3 sequence is CASTYSGGPTTEQYF. The CDR3 DNA follows: TGTGCCAGCACCTATTCGGGGGGCCCTACCACCGAGCAGTACTTC. Full variable domain (rest looked up from reference TRBV7-2 and TRBJ2-7): GAGVSQSPSNKVTEKGKDVELRCDPISGHTALYWYRQSLGQGLEFLIYFQGNSAPDKSGLPSDRFSAERTGGSVSTLTIQRTQQEDSAVYLCASTYSGGPTTEQYFGPGTRLTVT.